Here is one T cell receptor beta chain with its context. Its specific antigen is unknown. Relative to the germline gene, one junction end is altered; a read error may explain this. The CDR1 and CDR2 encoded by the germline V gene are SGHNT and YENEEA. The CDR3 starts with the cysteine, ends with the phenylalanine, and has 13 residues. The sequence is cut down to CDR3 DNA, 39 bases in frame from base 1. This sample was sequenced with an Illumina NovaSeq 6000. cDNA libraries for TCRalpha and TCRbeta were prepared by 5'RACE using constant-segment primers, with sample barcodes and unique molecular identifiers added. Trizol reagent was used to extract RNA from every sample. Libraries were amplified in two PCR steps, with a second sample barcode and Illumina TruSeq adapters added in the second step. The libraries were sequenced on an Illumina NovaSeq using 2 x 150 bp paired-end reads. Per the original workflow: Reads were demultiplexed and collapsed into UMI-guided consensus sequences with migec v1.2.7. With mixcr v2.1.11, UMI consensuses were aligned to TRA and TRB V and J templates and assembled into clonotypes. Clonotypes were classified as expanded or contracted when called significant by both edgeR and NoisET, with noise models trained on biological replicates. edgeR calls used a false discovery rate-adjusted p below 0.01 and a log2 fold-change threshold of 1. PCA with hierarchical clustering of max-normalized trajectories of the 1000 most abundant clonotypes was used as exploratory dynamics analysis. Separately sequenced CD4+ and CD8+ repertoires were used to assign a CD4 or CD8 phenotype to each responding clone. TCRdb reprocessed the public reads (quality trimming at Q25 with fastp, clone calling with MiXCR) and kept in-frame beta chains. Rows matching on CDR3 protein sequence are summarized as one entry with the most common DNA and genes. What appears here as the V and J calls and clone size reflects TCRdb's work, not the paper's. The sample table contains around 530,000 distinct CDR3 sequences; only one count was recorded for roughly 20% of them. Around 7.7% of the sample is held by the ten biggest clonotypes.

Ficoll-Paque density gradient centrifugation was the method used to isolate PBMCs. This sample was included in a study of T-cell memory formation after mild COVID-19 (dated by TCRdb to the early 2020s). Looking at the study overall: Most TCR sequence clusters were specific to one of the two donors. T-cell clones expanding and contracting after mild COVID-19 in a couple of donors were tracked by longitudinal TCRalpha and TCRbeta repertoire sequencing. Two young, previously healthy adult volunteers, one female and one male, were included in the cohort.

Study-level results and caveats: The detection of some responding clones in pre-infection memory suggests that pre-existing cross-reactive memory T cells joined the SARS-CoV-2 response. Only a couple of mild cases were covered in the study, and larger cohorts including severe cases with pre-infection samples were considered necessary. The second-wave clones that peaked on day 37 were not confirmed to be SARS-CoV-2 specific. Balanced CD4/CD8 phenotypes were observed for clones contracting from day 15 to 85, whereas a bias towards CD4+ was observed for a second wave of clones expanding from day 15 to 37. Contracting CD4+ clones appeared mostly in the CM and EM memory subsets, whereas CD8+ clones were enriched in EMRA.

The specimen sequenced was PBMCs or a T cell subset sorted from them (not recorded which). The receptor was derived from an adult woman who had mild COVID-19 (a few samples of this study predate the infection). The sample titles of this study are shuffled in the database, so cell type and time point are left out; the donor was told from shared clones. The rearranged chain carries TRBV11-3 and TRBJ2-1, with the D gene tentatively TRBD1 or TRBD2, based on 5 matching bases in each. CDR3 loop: CASSPYPGPLEVF. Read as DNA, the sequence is TGTGCCAGCAGCCCGTACCCGGGGCCACTCGAGGTCTTC.